Below are 30 T cell receptor beta chains sequenced from a single sample in a study of vaccination effects on CD4 cells after COVID-19. Expansion with viral peptide pools was applied to antigen-specific CD4+ T cells by the ViraFEST assay prior to sequencing. Cultured cells yielded isolated CD4+ T cells after around 9 days. Absence of prior SARS-CoV-2 infection characterized the vaccine recipients, who showed negative nucleocapsid antibodies. No antigen has been assigned to these receptors. Assay: immunoSEQ multiplex PCR; the TCRdb copy retains only in-frame clones and omits some. Of some 52,000 clones listed, approximately 79% are singletons. Sample: CD4+ T cells from PBMCs cultured with HCoV-OC43 spike peptides, taken before COVID-19 vaccination. Subset: HCoV-OC43 spike overlapping peptide pool stimulation. These receptor sequences come from a human donor who received a COVID-19 vaccine.

The J gene is TRBJ2-3, the V gene TRBV3-1 (or the pseudogene TRBV3-2); no firm D call. CDR3 length: 13 amino acids. With 1 base removed from V and 1 base from J, the gap between germline ends came to 3 bases. Germline V gene lookup returns CDR1 LGHDT and CDR2 YNNKEL (reference sequence). Written as DNA, the CDR3 is TGTGCCAGCAGCCAAGTGCGCACAGATACGCAGTATTTT. It codes for CASSQVRTDTQYF.

This clone was observed a handful of times. V gene TRBV4-2 combines with J gene TRBJ2-1, with no clear D. V shed 3 bases and J shed 1 base, with 10 bases lying between them. CDR3 length equals 15 residues. CDR1 and CDR2 from the germline V gene are LGHNA and YNFKEQ. The CDR3 bases are TGTGCCAGCAGCCAGTCGACCCTTTCCTACAATGAGCAGTTCTTC. This encodes CASSQSTLSYNEQFF.

V and J are TRBV7-9 and TRBJ2-5; D is possibly TRBD1 (6 bases). This CDR3 comprises 16 residues. The V and J ends lost 5 bases and 7 bases respectively, with 23 bases between them. The germline V gene encodes CDR1 SEHNR and CDR2 FQNEAQ (reference sequence). CDR3 in DNA: TGTGCCAGCAGCCAGTGGGGCAGGGGCTTTATTGGGACCCAGTACTTC. This translates into CASSQWGRGFIGTQYF. Complete variable domain (other parts from reference TRBV7-9 and TRBJ2-5): DTGVSQNPRHKITKRGQNVTFRCDPISEHNRLYWYRQTLGQGPEFLTYFQNEAQLEKSRLLSDRFSAERPKGSFSTLEIQRTEQGDSAMYLCASSQWGRGFIGTQYFGPGTRLLVL.

This chain uses TRBV6-1 with TRBJ1-2; the match to TRBD1 covers 8 bases. After removal of 0 bases from V and 5 bases from J, the junction contained 14 bases not matched to a gene. This CDR3 comprises 18 residues. Germline assignment: CDR1 MNHNS and CDR2 SASEGT. CDR3 nucleotide sequence: TGTGCCAGCAGTGAAGCGCTAGAAATGGACAGGGCCGGGTATGGCTACACCTTC. Protein: CASSEALEMDRAGYGYTF.

This clone was seen once. This chain joins TRBV24-1 and TRBJ2-5, with D unresolved. The CDR3 has 13 amino acids. Per germline, CDR1 KGHDR and CDR2 SFDVKD. The V end was cut by 4 bases, the J end by 2 bases, with 7 bases between. For the CDR3, the DNA is TGTGCCACCAGTGACAGGACGCAAGAGACCCAGTACTTC. Its protein product is CATSDRTQETQYF.

CDR3 protein: CASSPTPPGGTGELFF. Here the CDR3 DNA reads TGTGCCAGCAGCCCCACCCCCCCGGGGGGAACCGGGGAGCTGTTTTTT. The chain couples TRBV7-7 to TRBJ2-2; TRBD2 matches at 7 bases. Germline V gene lookup returns CDR1 SSHAT and CDR2 FNYEAQ (reference sequence). The J segment lost 5 bases and the V segment lost 5 bases, leaving 11 bases of the junction unmatched. The CDR3 consists of 16 residues.

The chain joins TRBV27 to TRBJ2-3; 8 bases fit TRBD1. J was trimmed by 2 bases and V by 1 base; bases with no gene match: 23. CDR3 length: 22 residues. Germline V gene sequence: CDR1 MNHEY, CDR2 SMNVEV (reference sequence). The CDR3 DNA reads TGTGCCAGCAGTTTATTTGGATTTGGACAGGGATCTGGGGATCGGGACACAGATACGCAGTATTTT. Translation: CASSLFGFGQGSGDRDTDTQYF.

The chain employs TRBV10-3 and TRBJ2-5; TRBD2 aligns across 12 bases. CDR3 size: 15 residues. The J segment lost 4 bases and the V segment lost 6 bases, leaving 6 bases of the junction unmatched. From germline, CDR1 is ENHRY and CDR2 SYGVKD. The CDR3 loop is CAISRLAGGLETQYF. CDR3 DNA sequence: TGTGCCATCAGCAGGCTAGCGGGGGGGTTAGAGACCCAGTACTTC.

This chain connects TRBV4-1 to TRBJ2-1; TRBD2 aligns across 9 bases. The CDR3 sequence is 15 residues long. Germline CDR1 and CDR2: MGHRA and YSYEKL. After removal of 6 bases from V and 7 bases from J, the junction contained 10 bases not matched to a gene. DNA for the CDR3: TGCGCCAGCAGGTCCCCTAGCGGGGCTCGGAATGAGCAGTTCTTC. Its protein is CASRSPSGARNEQFF.

This chain uses TRBV29-1 with TRBJ2-3; D unresolved. Germline CDR1 reads SQVTM; CDR2 reads ANQGSEA. With 7 bases removed from V and 4 bases from J, the gap between germline ends came to 9 bases. This CDR3 region has 11 residues. CDR3 coding DNA: TGCAGCGCCCCCCGTGCAGATACGCAGTATTTT. Translating gives CSAPRADTQYF.

V is TRBV5-1 and J is TRBJ1-4, with D tentatively TRBD1 (6 bases). The CDR3 runs to 14 residues. Trimming pared 5 bases from V and 4 bases from J, leaving 12 bases between. The V gene's germline CDR1 is SGHRS and CDR2 YFSETQ. The CDR3 nucleotides are TGCGCCAGCAGACTACAGGGTGGTAATGAAAAACTGTTTTTT. It is translated as CASRLQGGNEKLFF.

This chain connects TRBV3-1 (or the pseudogene TRBV3-2) to TRBJ2-4, with 7 bases fitting TRBD2. Trimming took 1 base from V and 1 from J; bases not matched to a gene: 7. From germline, CDR1 is LGHDT and CDR2 YNNKEL (reference sequence). This CDR3 spans 17 amino acids. The CDR3 coding sequence is TGTGCCAGCAGCCAAGGTGAGGGGCGGGAGGCCAAAAACATTCAGTACTTC. It codes for CASSQGEGREAKNIQYF.

The chain links TRBV5-1 to TRBJ1-1, with D uncertain. The germline V and J ends were trimmed by 0 bases and 1 base, with 7 bases remaining between them. Germline-derived CDR1 and CDR2 are SGHRS and YFSETQ. The CDR3 covers 14 residues. The CDR3 DNA follows: TGCGCCAGCAGCTTGGTACGAGGGAACACTGAAGCTTTCTTT. Residues: CASSLVRGNTEAFF.

This clone has a single count. The chain has TRBV4-3 and TRBJ1-2, with TRBD1 matching 8 bases. The V segment lost 0 bases and the J segment 4 bases; nucleotides outside the gene matches: 4. The CDR3 runs 15 residues. CDR1 and CDR2 (germline): LGHNA, YSLEER. The CDR3 DNA sequence: TGCGCCAGCAGCCAAGAAGCAGGGGGCAGCTATGGCTACACCTTC. Protein product: CASSQEAGGSYGYTF.

The rearrangement uses TRBV28 and TRBJ1-1; D gene unclear. From germline, CDR1 is MDHEN and CDR2 SYDVKM. The CDR3 is 10 residues long. Trimming shortened V by 6 bases and J by 7 bases, and 6 bases separated the two germline ends. CDR3 residues: CASREGEAFF. In DNA, the CDR3 is TGTGCCAGCAGGGAGGGTGAAGCTTTCTTT.

The chain carries TRBV3-1 (or the pseudogene TRBV3-2) and TRBJ2-7; 7 bases line up with TRBD2. Germline V gene sequence: CDR1 LGHDT, CDR2 YNNKEL (reference sequence). Trimming removed 4 bases from V and 3 bases from J; junction bases left unmatched: 9. CDR3 length: 15 amino acids. CDR3 bases: TGTGCCAGCAGCCCCACCCGAGCGGGACGCTACGAGCAGTACGTC. Translation gives CASSPTRAGRYEQYV.

The chain employs TRBV5-1 and TRBJ2-5; 10 bases agree with TRBD2. The V segment lost 3 bases and the J segment 2 bases; nucleotides outside the gene matches: 10. This CDR3 has 17 residues. Germline CDR1 reads SGHRS; CDR2 reads YFSETQ. The CDR3 sequence: CASSSVASSGGQETQYF. The CDR3 DNA sequence: TGCGCCAGCAGCTCCGTAGCGAGTAGCGGGGGGCAAGAGACCCAGTACTTC.

V gene TRBV19 combines with J gene TRBJ1-3; 12 bases are shared with TRBD1. CDR1 and CDR2 (germline): LNHDA, SQIVND (reference sequence). V lost 5 bases, J lost 1 base, and 12 bases stayed unmatched. The CDR3 spans 19 residues. CDR3 protein: CASSPRPGQGALSGNTIYF. The CDR3, as DNA: TGTGCCAGTAGTCCCCGTCCGGGACAGGGGGCTCTTTCTGGAAACACCATATATTTT.

The chain uses TRBV15 and TRBJ1-2; perhaps TRBD1 as D (5 bases). V was pared by 5 bases and J by 4 bases, with 14 bases between. The CDR3 runs to 14 residues. Germline V gives CDR1 LNHNV, CDR2 YYDKDF (reference sequence). The CDR3 DNA follows: TGTGCCACCAGCCAGTCCAGGGACTCCTATGGCTACACCTTC. Translating it yields CATSQSRDSYGYTF.

This rearrangement joins TRBV18 to TRBJ2-2; D remains ambiguous. V was cut by 3 bases and J by 2 bases, with 13 bases left in between. CDR3 size: 16 residues. Germline assignment: CDR1 KGHSH and CDR2 LQKENI. CDR3: CASSPYMFENTGELFF. The CDR3 coding sequence is TGTGCCAGCTCACCCTACATGTTTGAAAACACCGGGGAGCTGTTTTTT.

This clone was seen a few times. The chain uses TRBV28 and TRBJ2-1; 10 bases fit TRBD2. Trimming removed 3 bases from V and 10 bases from J; junction bases left unmatched: 12. CDR3 size: 16 residues. CDR1 MDHEN and CDR2 SYDVKM come from the germline V gene. CDR3 DNA: TGTGCCAGCAGTTTTGGTGCTAGCGGGGGTCAGGGAGAGCAGTTCTTC. Its translation: CASSFGASGGQGEQFF.

The chain joins TRBV5-5 to TRBJ2-7; 7 nucleotides agree with TRBD1. This CDR3 has 14 amino acids. Germline-derived CDR1 and CDR2 are SGHKS and YYEKEE (reference sequence). V dropped 2 bases and J dropped 2; count of bases not matched to a gene: 4. The CDR3 loop is CASSLGTDPYEQYV. CDR3 in DNA: TGTGCCAGCAGCTTAGGGACAGATCCCTACGAGCAGTACGTC.

The chain employs TRBV18 and TRBJ1-4; D might be TRBD1 (6 bases). Trimming shortened V by 6 bases and J by 7 bases, and 12 bases separated the two germline ends. Germline CDR1 reads KGHSH; CDR2 reads LQKENI. This CDR3 contains 13 residues. The CDR3 here is CASSAGVGEKLFF. In DNA, the CDR3 is TGTGCCAGCTCTGCAGGGGTTGGTGAAAAACTGTTTTTT.

The chain combines TRBV2 with TRBJ2-3, with D hard to call. Per germline, CDR1 SNHLY and CDR2 FYNNEI. CDR3 length: 14 amino acids. Trimming took off 7 bases at V and 8 bases at J, with 19 bases between the two ends. In nucleotides, the CDR3 is TGTGCCAGCACCTTTTACTTGTCGCGCCCTACGCAGTATTTT. Its translation is CASTFYLSRPTQYF.

This chain connects TRBV11-2 to TRBJ1-4; D perhaps matches TRBD1 (5 bases). Trimming pared 4 bases from V and 12 bases from J, leaving 15 bases between. The CDR3 totals 13 residues. CDR1 SGHAT and CDR2 FQNNGV come from the germline V gene. The CDR3 region is CASSSSGGIELFF. The DNA for the CDR3 is TGTGCCAGCAGCTCTAGCGGGGGGATCGAACTGTTTTTT. Using reference TRBV11-2 and TRBJ1-4 for the parts outside the CDR3, the full variable domain is EAGVAQSPRYKIIEKRQSVAFWCNPISGHATLYWYQQILGQGPKLLIQFQNNGVVDDSQLPKDRFSAERLKGVDSTLKIQPAKLEDSAVYLCASSSSGGIELFFGSGTQLSVL.

The DNA of the CDR3 is TGTGCCAGCAGCCGGGCGGGACGGCAGTACAATGAGCAGTTCTTC. This codes for CASSRAGRQYNEQFF. The rearrangement uses TRBV3-1 (or the pseudogene TRBV3-2) and TRBJ2-1, with a tentative D call TRBD2 (6 bases). The CDR3 is 15 residues long. Trimming cost V 4 bases and J 4 bases, with 14 bases left between them. CDR1 is LGHDT and CDR2 is YNNKEL in the germline V gene (reference sequence).

The chain recombines TRBV7-2 with TRBJ1-5; a possible D gene is TRBD1 (6 bases). Germline V CDR1 and CDR2: SGHTA, FQGNSA. This CDR3 contains 17 residues. With 1 base removed from V and 2 bases from J, the gap between germline ends came to 15 bases. The CDR3 here is CASSLGYRVGGNQPQHF. The DNA of the CDR3 is TGTGCCAGCAGCTTAGGATACAGGGTTGGCGGCAATCAGCCCCAGCATTTT.

This clone appeared a single time. The V gene is TRBV5-8, the J gene TRBJ2-3; 7 bases are shared with TRBD1. The CDR3 runs 16 residues. V gave up 7 bases and J gave up 0 bases; unmatched junction bases: 11. Germline V gene data show CDR1 as SGHTS and CDR2 as YDEGEE. The CDR3 DNA is TGTGCCAGCCCTACCATGGGGACAGCGAGCACAGATACGCAGTATTTT. It yields the protein CASPTMGTASTDTQYF.

This clone was found once. This chain connects TRBV3-1 (or the pseudogene TRBV3-2) to TRBJ2-1; D uncertain. CDR1 is LGHDT, CDR2 YNNKEL, per germline (reference sequence). V was trimmed by 2 bases and J by 7 bases, leaving 9 bases between them. The length of the CDR3 is 13 residues. The CDR3 DNA sequence: TGTGCCAGCAGCCAAAACGAAGGGAATGAGCAGTTCTTC. This sequence encodes CASSQNEGNEQFF.

As to this clone: A junction end diverges from the germline sequence, so it may reflect a read error. The chain employs TRBV4-1 and TRBJ2-3; D gene ambiguous. The germline V gene encodes CDR1 MGHRA and CDR2 YSYEKL. The CDR3 is made up of 13 amino acids. The chain's CDR3 is CASSQEGSRQALF. The CDR3 DNA sequence: TGCGCCAGCAGCCAAGAAGGTTCGCGACAAGCCCTCTTT.